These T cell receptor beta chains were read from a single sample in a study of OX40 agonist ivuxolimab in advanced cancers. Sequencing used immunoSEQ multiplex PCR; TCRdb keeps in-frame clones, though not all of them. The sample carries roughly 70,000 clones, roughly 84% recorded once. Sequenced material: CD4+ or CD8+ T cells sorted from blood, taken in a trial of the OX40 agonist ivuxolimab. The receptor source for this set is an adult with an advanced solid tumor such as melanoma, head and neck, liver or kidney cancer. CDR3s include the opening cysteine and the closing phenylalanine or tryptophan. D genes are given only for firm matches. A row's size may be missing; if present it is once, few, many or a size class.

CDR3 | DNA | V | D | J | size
CASSVGLAVSNTGELFF | TGTGCCAGCAGCGTAGGGCTTGCAGTTTCGAACACCGGGGAGCTGTTTTTT | TRBV9 | - | TRBJ2-2 | -
CASSYSTSRTDTQYF | TGTGCCAGCAGTTACAGTACCTCTCGCACAGATACGCAGTATTTT | TRBV27 | - | TRBJ2-3 | -
CASSPMGQGNEKLFF | TGTGCCAGCTCACCGATGGGACAGGGAAATGAAAAACTGTTTTTT | TRBV18 | TRBD1 | TRBJ1-4 | many
CAISERPTPTEEQFF | TGTGCCATCAGTGAACGCCCGACACCCACAGAAGAGCAGTTCTTC | TRBV10-3 | - | TRBJ2-1 | -
CASRPGTGGRNEQFF | TGTGCCAGTCGGCCAGGGACAGGCGGCCGGAATGAGCAGTTCTTC | TRBV19 | TRBD1 | TRBJ2-1 | few
CASSLYGDRGREKLFF | TGTGCCAGCAGCTTGTATGGGGACAGGGGCCGCGAAAAACTGTTTTTT | TRBV5-6 | TRBD1 | TRBJ1-4 | few
CASSLVGYEQYF | TGTGCCAGCAGTTTAGTAGGCTACGAGCAGTACTTC | TRBV27 | - | TRBJ2-7 | -
CASSETGIGELFF | TGTGCCAGCAGTGAGACAGGGATCGGGGAGCTGTTTTTT | TRBV6-1 | TRBD1 | TRBJ2-2 | -
CASSPGWTGRGDEQFF | TGCGCCAGCAGCCCGGGGTGGACAGGAAGGGGCGATGAGCAGTTCTTC | TRBV5-1 | TRBD1 | TRBJ2-1 | -
CASSWGQNNEQFF | TGTGCCAGCAGCTGGGGACAGAACAATGAGCAGTTCTTC | TRBV7-9 | TRBD1 | TRBJ2-1 | -
CASRGTNSYNEQFF | TGTGCCAGCAGGGGGACAAACTCCTACAATGAGCAGTTCTTC | TRBV28 | - | TRBJ2-1 | -
CATSRGDSTDTQYF | TGTGCCACCAGCAGAGGGGACAGCACAGATACGCAGTATTTT | TRBV15 | - | TRBJ2-3 | -
CASSPSSGSSYNEQFF | TGTGCCAGTAGTCCATCTAGCGGGAGCTCCTACAATGAGCAGTTCTTC | TRBV19 | TRBD2 | TRBJ2-1 | -
CASSLVGGLSGNTIYF | TGCGCCAGCAGCTTGGTTGGGGGACTCTCTGGAAACACCATATATTTT | TRBV5-1 | - | TRBJ1-3 | -
CASSRGTFTGEETQYF | TGTGCCAGCAGTCGAGGGACTTTCACTGGGGAGGAGACCCAGTACTTC | TRBV6-6 | - | TRBJ2-5 | -
CASSSRSTGTDTQYF | TGTGCCAGCAGTTCGCGGTCTACAGGCACAGATACGCAGTATTTT | TRBV28 | - | TRBJ2-3 | once
CASSFSGGPNEQFF | TGTGCCAGCAGTTTCTCGGGGGGGCCCAATGAGCAGTTCTTC | TRBV6-1 | TRBD2 | TRBJ2-1 | -
CASSSGAQRRETQYF | TGTGCCAGCAGCTCCGGGGCCCAAAGGAGAGAGACCCAGTACTTC | TRBV7-3 | - | TRBJ2-5 | -
CSATVNEQFF | TGCAGTGCTACCGTGAATGAGCAGTTCTTC | TRBV20-1 | - | TRBJ2-1 | -
CASSLIVDSPLHF | TGTGCCAGCAGCTTAATCGTGGATTCACCCCTCCACTTT | TRBV7-2 | - | TRBJ1-6 | once
CASSLRGFDTEAFF | TGTGCCAGCAGCTTACGGGGGTTTGACACTGAAGCTTTCTTT | TRBV7-8 | - | TRBJ1-1 | -
CASSLDRQNTGELFF | TGTGCCAGCAGTCTCGACAGACAGAACACCGGGGAGCTGTTTTTT | TRBV7-3 | - | TRBJ2-2 | few
CASSPDRSSYEQYF | TGTGCCAGCAGTCCAGACAGGAGCTCCTACGAGCAGTACTTC | TRBV2 | - | TRBJ2-7 | few
CASSDRLLQETQYF | TGTGCCAGCAGTGATAGACTCCTCCAAGAGACCCAGTACTTC | TRBV25-1 | - | TRBJ2-5 | -
CASSRRDRGNTEAFF | TGTGCCAGCAGCCGTCGGGACAGGGGGAACACTGAAGCTTTCTTT | TRBV14 | TRBD1 | TRBJ1-1 | -
CASRPPWTGAGNEQFF | TGTGCCAGCAGACCCCCCTGGACAGGGGCGGGAAATGAGCAGTTCTTC | TRBV7-2 | TRBD1 | TRBJ2-1 | -
CASSFWTGDNEQFF | TGTGCCAGCAGCTTTTGGACAGGGGACAATGAGCAGTTCTTC | TRBV7-2 | TRBD1 | TRBJ2-1 | -